A selection of T cell receptor beta chains follows, all from one sample in a study of T-cell reconstitution after alpha-beta-depleted transplantation in children. TCRdb itself ran the PCR reads through MiXCR, one entry per CDR3 protein. The sample yields roughly 98,000 distinct CDR3 sequences, about 16% seen once. The sample consisted of PBMCs, mostly from graft donor cells, taken 180 days after TCRalphabeta/CD19-depleted stem cell transplant. These receptors were collected from a male patient aged 2 to 10 who had a stem cell transplant for acute lymphoblastic leukemia, so the T cells may come from the graft donor. Each CDR3 is given with its conserved first and last residue. The D gene is left open where the match is weak. Clone size is given for some rows only: seen once, a few or many times, or a class if the clone is expanded.

v_call	clone_size	j_call	d_call	cdr3_nt	cdr3_aa
TRBV7-9	.	TRBJ2-1	.	TGTGCCAGCAGCTCGTCATCGGGTAAGCAGTTCTTC	CASSSSSGKQFF
TRBV6-2/TRBV6-3	.	TRBJ2-7	TRBD1	TGTGCCAGCTGGGGAGGGACAGGGGCATACGAGCAGTACTTC	CASWGGTGAYEQYF
TRBV10-2	few	TRBJ1-5	.	TGCGCCAGCAGTACCCCCACTCAGCCCCAGCATTTT	CASSTPTQPQHF
TRBV4-1	few	TRBJ1-1	.	TGCGCCAGCAGCCAAGATTGGGGGGCGGGCACTGAAGCTTTCTTT	CASSQDWGAGTEAFF
TRBV11-2	many	TRBJ1-3	TRBD1	TGTGCCAGCAGGACCGGGACAGGAGGCTCTAGCTCTGGAAACACCATATATTTT	CASRTGTGGSSSGNTIYF
TRBV12-3/TRBV12-4	few	TRBJ1-4	.	TGTGCCAGCAGTTTAGTCGGCGGCTCAACTAATGAAAAACTGTTTTTT	CASSLVGGSTNEKLFF
TRBV6-1	.	TRBJ2-2	.	TGTGCCAGCAGTCCCGTCTCCGGAGGGGCCGGGGAGCTGTTTTTT	CASSPVSGGAGELFF
TRBV6-5	.	TRBJ1-2	.	TGTGCCAGCAGGGCAACGGCAGGCTACACCTTC	CASRATAGYTF
TRBV12-3/TRBV12-4	many	TRBJ1-4	.	TGTGCCAGCGGTCCGGTTGGGGTCAGTGAAAAACTGTTTTTT	CASGPVGVSEKLFF
TRBV12-3/TRBV12-4	few	TRBJ2-5	.	TGTGCCAGCCGCGGCGGGCTCGCCCAAGAGACCCAGTACTTC	CASRGGLAQETQYF
TRBV12-3/TRBV12-4	.	TRBJ2-1	TRBD2	TGTGCCAGCAGTAGGACTAGCGGGGGGAGCTCCTACAATGAGCAGTTCTTC	CASSRTSGGSSYNEQFF
TRBV12-3/TRBV12-4	few	TRBJ2-5	TRBD2	TGTGCCAGCAGCCCGACTAGCGGGTGGAAGACCCAGTACTTC	CASSPTSGWKTQYF
TRBV3-1	.	TRBJ2-4	.	TGTGCCAGCAGCCAAGACTTGTCTGCCCAGTACTTC	CASSQDLSAQYF
TRBV20-1	few	TRBJ1-1	.	TGCAGTGCTCGATGGGGAGGGCCCTCCGATTCTTTCTTT	CSARWGGPSDSFF
TRBV29-1	few	TRBJ1-2	.	TGCAGCGTTTCAGGGCCAGACTATGGCTACACCTTC	CSVSGPDYGYTF
TRBV10-3	.	TRBJ1-5	.	TGTGCCATCAGTGAGGGCGGTCAGCCCCAGCATTTT	CAISEGGQPQHF
TRBV27	.	TRBJ2-7	.	TGTGCCAGCAGGCGACAGGGAGGTTACGAGCAGTACTTC	CASRRQGGYEQYF
TRBV12-3/TRBV12-4	many	TRBJ2-3	TRBD2	TGTGCCAGCAGTTTCCTAGCGGGGGTTTTCACAGATACGCAGTATTTT	CASSFLAGVFTDTQYF
TRBV12-3/TRBV12-4	many	TRBJ2-1	TRBD2	TGTGCCAGCAGTCCGGGACTAGCGATCAATGAGCAGTTCTTC	CASSPGLAINEQFF
TRBV12-5	.	TRBJ2-7	TRBD1	TGTGCTAGTGGTGCCCTGACAGGGGACCCCACCTACGAGCAGTACTTC	CASGALTGDPTYEQYF
TRBV30	few	TRBJ2-3	TRBD2	TGTGCCTGGAGTGTAACGGGGGGGGGCACAGATACGCAGTATTTT	CAWSVTGGGTDTQYF
TRBV20-1	many	TRBJ2-3	TRBD2	TGCAGTGCCCCCGGGACTAGCCCCACAGATACGCAGTATTTT	CSAPGTSPTDTQYF
TRBV7-2	.	TRBJ2-5	TRBD2	TGTGCCAGCAGCGCGGAGGGTCAGCGGGGGGGAGAGACCCAGTACTTC	CASSAEGQRGGETQYF
TRBV12-3/TRBV12-4	.	TRBJ1-1	.	TGTGCCAGCAGTTTACGGTCGCGGGCCGAGGGCACTGAAGCTTTCTTT	CASSLRSRAEGTEAFF
TRBV7-2	.	TRBJ2-2	TRBD2	TGTGCCAGCAGCTTAGCGGTGACTAGCGTTCGTGGGGAGCTGTTTTTT	CASSLAVTSVRGELFF
TRBV29-1	.	TRBJ1-2	.	TGCAGCGCCTTGAATGCAGGGTTGGACTATGGCTACACCTTC	CSALNAGLDYGYTF
TRBV7-8	.	TRBJ2-7	.	TGTGCCCTCAGCCAGGGCGGATCCTACGAGCAGTACTTC	CALSQGGSYEQYF
TRBV3-1	once	TRBJ2-7	.	TGTGCCAGCAGCCAAGAGCGGCTCGTGGCGGGGACCCGTGTCGAGCAGTACTTC	CASSQERLVAGTRVEQYF
TRBV5-4	many	TRBJ2-3	TRBD2	TGTGCCAGCAGCCTTGGCCTAGCGGGGGGAGATACGCAGTATTTT	CASSLGLAGGDTQYF
TRBV2	.	TRBJ2-5	TRBD1	TGTGCCAGTAGGTGGACAGGGGTACTTCAAGAGACCCAGTACTTC	CASRWTGVLQETQYF
TRBV9	.	TRBJ2-5	TRBD2	TGTGCCAGCAGCGTTCGTCTAGCGGGGGGACAAGAGACCCAGTACTTC	CASSVRLAGGQETQYF
TRBV5-1	many	TRBJ2-1	TRBD1	TGCGCCAGCAGCTCCGGGACAGGGGTCGAGCAGTTCTTC	CASSSGTGVEQFF
TRBV7-6	few	TRBJ2-1	.	TGTGCCAGCAGCTCCCCTGGACAGAAACTCAACAATGAGCAGTTCTTC	CASSSPGQKLNNEQFF
TRBV12-3/TRBV12-4	few	TRBJ1-6	.	TGTGCCAGCAGTTTGGGAGGACCCCTCCACTTT	CASSLGGPLHF
TRBV12-3/TRBV12-4	.	TRBJ2-5	.	TGTGCCAGCAGTTTATTTTCGGAGAAGGGAGAGACCCAGTACTTC	CASSLFSEKGETQYF
TRBV30	.	TRBJ2-3	.	TGTGCCTGGATCGAAGCCTCAGCAACGCAGTATTTT	CAWIEASATQYF
TRBV11-1	.	TRBJ2-6	.	TGTGCCAGCAGCTTACCCAGGGACGGAGGTTTCTCTGGGGCCAACGTCCTGACTTTC	CASSLPRDGGFSGANVLTF
TRBV20-1	few	TRBJ2-7	.	TGCAGTGCTAGCCCCGCCAGGGTGGGGTCCTACGAGCAGTACTTC	CSASPARVGSYEQYF
TRBV2	few	TRBJ2-1	TRBD2	TGTGCCAGCAGCCGGACTAGCGGGACGGTACTTGAGCAGTTCTTC	CASSRTSGTVLEQFF
TRBV5-1	.	TRBJ2-1	.	TGCGCCAGCAGCTTGGCTCTATCCGTAAACAATGAGCAGTTCTTC	CASSLALSVNNEQFF
TRBV15	many	TRBJ1-5	.	TGTGCCACCAGCATTAACAGAGGCAATCAGCCCCAGCATTTT	CATSINRGNQPQHF
TRBV7-6	.	TRBJ1-2	.	TGTGCCAGCACTCCAGCAGAAGCTAACTATGGCTACACCTTC	CASTPAEANYGYTF
TRBV5-1	few	TRBJ2-7	TRBD2	TGCGCCAGCAGCTTGGTTCCTAGCGGGGCCTACGAGCAGTACTTC	CASSLVPSGAYEQYF
TRBV29-1	.	TRBJ2-3	.	TGCAGCGCCACAGAGGGACGGGGCACAGATACGCAGTATTTT	CSATEGRGTDTQYF
TRBV15	.	TRBJ1-2	.	TGTGCCACCAGCATTTCAAGGGGGGGAGACTATGGCTACACCTTC	CATSISRGGDYGYTF